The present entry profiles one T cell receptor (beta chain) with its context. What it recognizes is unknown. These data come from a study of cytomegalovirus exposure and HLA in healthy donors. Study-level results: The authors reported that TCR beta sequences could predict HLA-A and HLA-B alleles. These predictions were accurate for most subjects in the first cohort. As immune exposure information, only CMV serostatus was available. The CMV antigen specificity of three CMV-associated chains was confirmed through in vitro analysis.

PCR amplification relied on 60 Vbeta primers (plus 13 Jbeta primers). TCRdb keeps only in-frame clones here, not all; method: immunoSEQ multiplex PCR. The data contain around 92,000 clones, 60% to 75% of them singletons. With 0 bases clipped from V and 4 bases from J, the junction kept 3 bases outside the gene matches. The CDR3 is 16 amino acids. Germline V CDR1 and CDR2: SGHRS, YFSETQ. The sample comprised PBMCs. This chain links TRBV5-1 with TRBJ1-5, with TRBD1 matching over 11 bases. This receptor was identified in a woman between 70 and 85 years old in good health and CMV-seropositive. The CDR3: CASSLGTGGRNQPQHF. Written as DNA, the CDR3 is TGCGCCAGCAGCTTGGGGACAGGGGGCCGGAATCAGCCCCAGCATTTT.